This T cell receptor (beta chain) originates from a study of tumor-infiltrating lymphocytes in primary liver carcinoma. Study-level information: Samples yielded about 3.5 to 7.5 million productive TCRbeta reads, similar across tissue types. Overall study findings and caveats: In tumor-adjacent and tumor-blood pairs, overlap was lower than in tumor region pairs. Unsorted bulk samples meant CD4+ and CD8+ repertoires went uncompared. Tumor top-250-clone fraction significantly exceeded that of blood (p = 0.039).

Using a constant-region primer together with ProtoScript II reverse transcriptase, TCR beta cDNA was made from around 500 ng of total RNA. Three nested multiplex PCR rounds, a slightly modified ARM-PCR, produced the libraries for TCR beta. Researchers ran the first two PCR rounds for roughly 11 cycles each with TRBV1-TRBV30 forward primers and a C-beta reverse primer. TCRdb itself ran the multiplex PCR reads through MiXCR, one entry per CDR3 protein. This table holds 310,000 or so distinct CDR3 sequences, almost 65% found once. CDR1 is SGHAT, CDR2 FQNNGV, per germline. The CDR3 runs 15 residues. Unsorted whole blood yielded blood RNA, and germline DNA was extracted as well. Notes on this clonotype: Its matching antigen is unknown. A read error may produce the germline difference seen at one junction end.

The material sequenced was peripheral blood. The TCR was taken from a middle-aged man with primary liver carcinoma and hepatitis B virus infection. The rearrangement links TRBV11-2 to TRBJ2-2; TRBD2 is a possible D gene (5 bases). The chain's CDR3 is CASSLGAVGTWELFF. The CDR3 coding sequence is TGTGCCAGCAGCTTAGGGGCAGTGGGCACCTGGGAGCTGTTTTTC.